The rows below give T cell receptor beta chains drawn from one sample of a study of blood T cell repertoires in COVID-19. TCRdb keeps only in-frame clones here, not all; method: immunoSEQ multiplex PCR. Of approximately 110,000 clones in the sample, about four fifths were seen once. Sequences were obtained from peripheral blood. These receptors all come from an elderly man with acute or convalescent COVID-19. Both conserved end residues are part of each CDR3. A D gene is named only where the DNA matches it firmly. A clone size is listed for some rows: how often the clone was seen (once, few, many), or a class if it is expanded.

J,V,D,size,CDR3,DNA
TRBJ2-7,TRBV5-1,.,.,CASSIQGPTYEQYF,TGCGCCAGCAGCATACAGGGCCCAACCTACGAGCAGTACTTC
TRBJ1-6,TRBV6-5,TRBD1,.,CASRDPGQGGSPLHF,TGTGCCAGCAGAGACCCGGGACAGGGTGGTTCACCCCTCCACTTT
TRBJ2-1,TRBV5-4,TRBD1,.,CASSLQGVNRYNEQFF,TGTGCCAGCAGCTTACAGGGGGTGAATCGCTACAATGAGCAGTTCTTC
TRBJ2-1,TRBV28,.,.,CASSSPGMQFF,TGTGCCAGCAGTTCTCCCGGGATGCAGTTCTTC
TRBJ1-6,TRBV27,.,few,CASSGAGNRNSPLHF,TGTGCCAGCAGTGGGGCAGGGAACAGAAACTCACCCCTCCACTTT
TRBJ2-1,TRBV18,TRBD2,once,CASSLLLSGKNEQFF,TGTGCCAGCTCTTTACTCCTTAGCGGGAAGAATGAGCAGTTCTTC
TRBJ2-5,TRBV20-1,.,.,CSARAEETQYF,TGCAGTGCTAGAGCGGAAGAGACCCAGTACTTC
TRBJ1-1,TRBV7-9,.,.,CASSPWEGSEAFF,TGTGCCAGCAGCCCCTGGGAGGGCTCTGAAGCTTTCTTT
TRBJ2-5,TRBV29-1,.,.,CSVDARFGTQYF,TGCAGCGTTGATGCCCGGTTCGGGACCCAGTACTTC
TRBJ2-7,TRBV21-1,.,.,CASSNGQGSYEQYF,TGTGCCAGCAGCAACGGCCAGGGGTCCTACGAGCAGTACTTC
TRBJ2-5,TRBV7-2,TRBD2,.,CASSLASGRGETQYF,TGTGCCAGCAGCTTAGCCAGCGGGAGGGGAGAGACCCAGTACTTC
TRBJ2-1,TRBV10-3,.,.,CAISEAEGRNEQFF,TGTGCCATCAGTGAGGCGGAGGGTAGGAATGAGCAGTTCTTC
TRBJ2-2,TRBV10-1,TRBD2,.,CASSDLAGGPGTGELFF,TGCGCCAGCAGTGATCTAGCGGGAGGGCCAGGCACCGGGGAGCTGTTTTTT
TRBJ2-3,TRBV25-1,TRBD1,once,CASSDNRGRDTQYF,TGTGCCAGCAGTGACAACAGGGGGCGCGATACGCAGTATTTT
TRBJ1-1,TRBV27,TRBD1,.,CASSLQGGDTEAFF,TGTGCCAGCAGCCTACAGGGGGGGGACACTGAAGCTTTCTTT
TRBJ1-4,TRBV6-1,TRBD1,.,CASSEARGGANEKLFF,TGTGCCAGCAGTGAAGCCCGAGGGGGCGCGAATGAAAAACTGTTTTTT
TRBJ1-2,TRBV27,.,.,CASSPLPPSRYGYTF,TGTGCCAGCAGCCCCCTTCCCCCCTCTAGGTATGGCTACACCTTC
TRBJ1-1,TRBV5-1,TRBD1,.,CASRTTGENTEAFF,TGCGCCAGCAGAACGACAGGGGAGAACACTGAAGCTTTCTTT
TRBJ1-4,TRBV19,.,.,CASSEGLQGREKLFF,TGTGCCAGTAGTGAGGGTCTACAGGGACGTGAAAAACTGTTTTTT
TRBJ2-2,TRBV9,TRBD2,.,CASSVSSGRTNGELFF,TGTGCCAGCAGCGTCTCTAGCGGGAGGACGAACGGGGAGCTGTTTTTT
TRBJ1-5,TRBV7-2,.,few,CASSYGGSGNQPQHF,TGTGCCAGCAGCTATGGGGGGTCGGGCAATCAGCCCCAGCATTTT
TRBJ2-7,TRBV30,TRBD1,.,CAWNRGLREQYF,TGTGCCTGGAACAGGGGCCTGAGGGAGCAGTACTTC
TRBJ2-7,TRBV7-2,TRBD2,.,CASSVTSGRGHEQYF,TGTGCCAGCAGCGTCACTAGCGGAAGAGGGCACGAGCAGTACTTC
TRBJ2-1,TRBV2,TRBD1,.,CASSDETGTGSNEQFF,TGTGCCAGCAGTGACGAGACCGGGACAGGGAGCAATGAGCAGTTCTTC
TRBJ1-4,TRBV5-1,.,.,CASSFSATNEKLFF,TGCGCCAGCAGCTTCAGTGCAACTAATGAAAAACTGTTTTTT
TRBJ1-2,TRBV6-5,.,.,CATTFSGAGAGYTF,TGTGCCACCACATTCTCTGGAGCAGGGGCGGGCTACACCTTC
TRBJ2-7,TRBV12-5,.,.,CASGSTVSYEQYF,TGTGCTAGTGGTTCGACAGTCTCCTACGAGCAGTACTTC
TRBJ1-5,TRBV28,TRBD1,.,CASSLGGGSNQPQHF,TGTGCCAGCAGTTTAGGAGGGGGCAGCAATCAGCCCCAGCATTTT
TRBJ1-5,TRBV9,TRBD1,.,CASSEGQGALQPQHF,TGTGCCAGCAGCGAGGGACAGGGGGCATTACAGCCCCAGCATTTT